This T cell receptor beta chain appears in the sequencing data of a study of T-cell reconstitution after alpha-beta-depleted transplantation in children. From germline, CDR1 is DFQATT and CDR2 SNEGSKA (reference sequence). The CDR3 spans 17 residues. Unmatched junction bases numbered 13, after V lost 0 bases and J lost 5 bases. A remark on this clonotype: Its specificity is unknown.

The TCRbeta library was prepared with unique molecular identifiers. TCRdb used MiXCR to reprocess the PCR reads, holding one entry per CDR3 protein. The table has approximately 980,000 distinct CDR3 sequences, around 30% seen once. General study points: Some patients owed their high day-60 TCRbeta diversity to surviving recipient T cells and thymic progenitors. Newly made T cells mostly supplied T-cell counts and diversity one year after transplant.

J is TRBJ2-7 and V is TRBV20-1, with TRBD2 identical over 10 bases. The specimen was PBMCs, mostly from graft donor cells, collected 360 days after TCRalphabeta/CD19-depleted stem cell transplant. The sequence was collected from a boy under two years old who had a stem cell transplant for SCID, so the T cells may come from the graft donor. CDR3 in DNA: TGCAGTGCTAGAGATCAGATACCGGGACTAGCGAGGAACGAGCAGTACTTC. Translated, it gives CSARDQIPGLARNEQYF.